This TCR beta chain is drawn from a study of blood T cell repertoires in COVID-19. Between the trimmed V and J ends, which lost 1 base and 4 bases, there was a span of 12 bases. The germline gives CDR1 SGHRS, CDR2 YFSETQ. This CDR3 contains 15 residues. Profiled with immunoSEQ multiplex PCR; TCRdb holds only in-frame clones, not every one. This sample has about 200,000 clones; approximately 85% occur once, and the top ten carry around 5.2%. V usage is TRBV5-1 and J usage is TRBJ2-1; no clear D. The receptor's source is a woman of 80 years or more with acute or convalescent COVID-19. The sequenced sample consisted of peripheral blood. DNA for the CDR3: TGCGCCAGCAGCTTGCCCGCGACAACTTACAATGAGCAGTTCTTC. Amino acids: CASSLPATTYNEQFF.